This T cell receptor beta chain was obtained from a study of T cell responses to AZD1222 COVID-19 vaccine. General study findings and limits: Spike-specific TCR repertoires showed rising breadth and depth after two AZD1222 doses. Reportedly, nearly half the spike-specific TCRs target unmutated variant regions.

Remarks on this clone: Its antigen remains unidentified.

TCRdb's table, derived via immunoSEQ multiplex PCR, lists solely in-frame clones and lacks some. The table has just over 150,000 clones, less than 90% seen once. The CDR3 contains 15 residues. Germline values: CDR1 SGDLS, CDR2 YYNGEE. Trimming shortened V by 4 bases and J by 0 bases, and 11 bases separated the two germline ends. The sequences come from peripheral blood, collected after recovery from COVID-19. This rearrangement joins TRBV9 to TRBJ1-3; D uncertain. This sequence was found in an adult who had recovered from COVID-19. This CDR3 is CASSSDGFSGNTIYF. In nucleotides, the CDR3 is TGTGCCAGCAGCTCCGACGGTTTCTCTGGAAACACCATATATTTT.